This is a list of T cell receptor beta chains from one sample in a study of T cells expressing NK-cell markers. TCRdb reprocessed the 5' RACE reads and keeps a single row for each CDR3 protein, giving no DNA. This sample's table reports roughly 180,000 distinct CDR3 sequences. The specimen sequenced was blood T cells: a sorted CD56 or NKG2C T cell subset, CD4+ or CD8+ T cells, or bulk PBMC T cells (not recorded which). The receptor source for this set is a woman aged 18-69 years in good health. Both conserved end residues are part of each CDR3.

j_call | v_call | cdr3_aa
TRBJ2-5 | TRBV7-2 | CASSLSSGSFEETQYF
TRBJ2-3 | TRBV4-1 | CASSHPGQGAATQYF
TRBJ1-1 | TRBV5-1 | CASSPEGVGAFF
TRBJ1-6 | TRBV25-1 | CASSDHSTYNSPLHF
TRBJ2-2 | TRBV16 | CASSQSAGSNTGELFF
TRBJ2-1 | TRBV7-7 | CASSPSRRDRVYNEQFF
TRBJ1-1 | TRBV29-1 | CSVGTGAMINTEAFF
TRBJ1-1 | TRBV11-2 | CASSLGSSRVSTEAFF
TRBJ2-7 | TRBV13 | CASSLPVGAPPYEQYF
TRBJ2-1 | TRBV20-1 | CSATAGGTSDEQFF
TRBJ2-5 | TRBV7-3 | CASSLTAPRAGQETQYF
TRBJ2-7 | TRBV20-1 | CSARARGLAGNEQYF
TRBJ2-5 | TRBV30 | CAWSTTEQETQYF
TRBJ1-1 | TRBV25-1 | CASSESKVGDTEAFF
TRBJ1-4 | TRBV5-1 | CASRQGAGSTNEKLFF
TRBJ2-1 | TRBV5-1 | CASRLSGTIAYNEQFF
TRBJ1-4 | TRBV5-1 | CASSTRGDGEKLFF
TRBJ1-1 | TRBV5-1 | CASSLAQEAMLVFF
TRBJ1-2 | TRBV20-1 | CSAREERGWGYTF
TRBJ1-2 | TRBV9 | CASSVDLTRERGYTF
TRBJ1-2 | TRBV12-3/TRBV12-4 | CASSFDPGVYGYTF
TRBJ1-5 | TRBV5-1 | CASSLAGQGNQPQHF
TRBJ2-5 | TRBV5-1 | CASSWGLEETQYF
TRBJ1-5 | TRBV5-1 | CASSLGGQGEPQHF
TRBJ2-7 | TRBV12-3/TRBV12-4 | CASSLIEGIEQYF
TRBJ2-5 | TRBV6-5 | CASRYQGTQYF